This T cell receptor beta chain was captured in a study of chemoradiotherapy in HPV16-positive cancers (dated by TCRdb to 2022 to 2024). Background for the entire study: Using functional T-cell assays on cells from a couple of HPV16-positive patients, the researchers defined candidate HPV-specific T-cell clones and common TCR motifs. The candidate HPV-specific TCRs and motifs were subsequently tracked in TCR repertoires obtained from approximately 91 patients with HPV-related cancers. The study set out to ask whether T-cell immunity against the HPV oncoproteins E6 and E7 changes over the course of chemoradiotherapy and whether that immunity affects survival.

What the research found in general, with its limitations: The functional definition of HPV-specific T cells was derived from only two HPV16-positive patients, and the survival association was reported for HPV16-positive patients. Expansion of candidate HPV-specific clones and E7-related TCR motifs was observed in the tumor microenvironment during treatment, whereas no such expansion was observed for non-HPV-specific T cells. In HPV16-positive patients, expansion of HPV-responsive T cells during chemoradiotherapy was found to be associated with improved recurrence-free survival.

From a lookup of the germline V gene, CDR1 and CDR2 are WSHSY and SAAADI. Clipping removes 7 bases from V and 5 bases from J, with 2 as the unmatched junction base count. Reading from cysteine to phenylalanine, the CDR3 counts 14 amino acids. The only DNA kept is the CDR3, 42 bases in frame from the first base. The library came from the immunoSEQ multiplex PCR assay. The clones in this table, taken by TCRdb from immuneACCESS, are in-frame only. Not every clone is retained; where verified, under half of the shortfall comes from an unresolved V gene, and the cause of the rest is unknown. Counted in this sample were about 14,000 clones; approximately 72% of them appeared once. The top ten clonotypes cover under 10% of the sample. Concerning this clone itself: Its recognized antigen is unknown. No base qualities exist here, and no much larger clone lies one base off it.

Because repertoires were sampled repeatedly during chemoradiotherapy, clonal expansion in the tumor microenvironment could be followed. The sequence derives from a human donor with HPV-associated anogenital cancer. Collection took place from a patient who underwent chemoradiotherapy. Rearrangement joined TRBV10-2 to TRBJ2-2; 12 middle bases align to TRBD1. Here is the DNA: TGCGCCAGCAAGGGACAGGGGGCAACCGGGGAGCTGTTTTTT. It translates to CASKGQGATGELFF.